The 20 T cell receptor beta chains below all came from one sample that was sequenced in a study of blood T cell repertoires in COVID-19. The data were produced by immunoSEQ multiplex PCR, yet TCRdb's version contains in-frame clones alone and is incomplete. The profile shows about 120,000 clones, more than 70% of them singletons. The sample was peripheral blood. The source of these receptors is a woman aged 80 or over with acute or convalescent COVID-19.

V gene TRBV2 combines with J gene TRBJ2-2; D is unresolved. Deletions cut 7 bases from V and 7 bases from J, with 10 bases between. Germline CDR1 SNHLY, CDR2 FYNNEI. The CDR3 has 12 residues. This chain's CDR3 is CASIRQDGELFF. CDR3 DNA: TGTGCCAGCATCAGGCAGGACGGGGAGCTGTTTTTT. The full variable domain, its missing parts supplied by reference TRBV2 and TRBJ2-2, is EPEVTQTPSHQVTQMGQEVILRCVPISNHLYFYWYRQILGQKVEFLVSFYNNEISEKSEIFDDQFSVERPDGSNFTLKIRSTKLEDSAMYFCASIRQDGELFFGEGSRLTVL.

This chain joins TRBV19 and TRBJ1-6; D possibly corresponds to TRBD1 (6 bases). Looked up from germline, CDR1 is LNHDA and CDR2 is SQIVND (reference sequence). Trimming stripped 9 bases from V and 8 bases from J, with 17 bases between. CDR3 length: 14 residues. This CDR3 reads CASREGGNYSPLHF. The CDR3 nucleotides read TGTGCCAGCAGGGAGGGGGGGAATTATTCACCCCTCCACTTT. The variable domain in full, with the rest retrieved from reference TRBV19 and TRBJ1-6, is DGGITQSPKYLFRKEGQNVTLSCEQNLNHDAMYWYRQDPGQGLRLIYYSQIVNDFQKGDIAEGYSVSREKKESFPLTVTSAQKNPTAFYLCASREGGNYSPLHFGNGTRLTVT.

The rearrangement joins TRBV5-1 to TRBJ1-6; 10 bases agree with TRBD1. This CDR3 comprises 14 residues. The ends lost 4 bases at V and 8 bases at J; junction bases unmatched: 3. In germline, CDR1 is SGHRS, CDR2 YFSETQ. The CDR3 loop is CASSRGTGDSPLHF. CDR3 nucleotides: TGCGCCAGCAGCCGTGGGACAGGGGATTCACCCCTCCACTTT.

Here the CDR3 reads CASSRGYEQYF. In nucleotides, the CDR3 is TGTGCCAGCAGCCGGGGTTACGAGCAGTACTTC. The chain has TRBV5-6 and TRBJ2-7, with a weak D call TRBD2 (5 bases). CDR3 size: 11 residues. Germline lookup yields CDR1 SGHDT and CDR2 YYEEEE. The V end was cut by 4 bases, the J end by 4 bases, with 6 bases between.

J is TRBJ1-1 and V is TRBV25-1; D might be TRBD1 (6 bases). Germline V gene sequence: CDR1 MGHDK, CDR2 SYGVNS. This CDR3 contains 13 residues. V dropped 6 bases and J dropped 1 base, with 9 bases sitting between them. The CDR3, as DNA: TGTGCCAGCAGCGCGACAGGGAACACTGAAGCTTTCTTT. It encodes CASSATGNTEAFF.

This rearrangement joins TRBV7-3 to TRBJ1-1, with a weak D call TRBD1 (5 bases). Germline V gene data show CDR1 as SGHTA and CDR2 as FQGTGA. Trimming took off 9 bases at V and 0 bases at J, with 11 bases between the two ends. This CDR3 is 13 amino acids long. CDR3 loop: CASRPGLNTEAFF. CDR3 DNA: TGTGCCAGTCGGCCAGGGTTGAACACTGAAGCTTTCTTT.

The gene calls are TRBV10-3 and TRBJ2-6, with 8 bases lining up with TRBD2. The CDR3 runs 16 residues. J was trimmed by 3 bases and V by 5 bases; bases with no gene match: 6. Germline CDR1 ENHRY, CDR2 SYGVKD. CDR3 DNA: TGTGCCATCAGTACCGCGGGGGGCTTTGGGGCCAACGTCCTGACTTTC. It specifies CAISTAGGFGANVLTF.

The V gene is TRBV6-2 or TRBV6-3, the J gene TRBJ2-4; the match to TRBD1 covers 7 bases. CDR3 length equals 16 residues. CDR1 and CDR2 from the germline V gene are MNHEY and SVGEGT. J was trimmed by 0 bases and V by 5 bases; bases with no gene match: 7. The DNA for the CDR3 is TGTGCCAGCAGTCCCTGGACAGGAGCAGCCAAAAACATTCAGTACTTC. Translating gives CASSPWTGAAKNIQYF.

The chain employs TRBV6-2 or TRBV6-3 and TRBJ2-3; D perhaps matches TRBD2 (7 bases). V lost 3 bases and J 0 bases, leaving 13 bases between the germline ends. Germline values: CDR1 MNHEY, CDR2 SVGEGT. The CDR3 loop spans 16 amino acids. This CDR3 is CASSYRGGASTDTQYF. Here the CDR3 DNA reads TGTGCCAGCAGTTATAGGGGGGGAGCTAGCACAGATACGCAGTATTTT.

The V call is TRBV19, the J call TRBJ2-7, with 7 bases matching TRBD2. Germline CDR1 reads LNHDA; CDR2 reads SQIVND (reference sequence). V shed 6 bases and J 0 bases; nucleotides not matched to a gene: 5. The CDR3 loop spans 14 amino acids. The CDR3 reads CASSERDSSYEQYF. The CDR3 DNA sequence: TGTGCCAGTAGCGAGCGGGATAGCTCCTACGAGCAGTACTTC.

The sample holds one count of this clone. CDR3 amino acids: CAGGLAGGGDYEQYF. The CDR3 DNA reads TGTGCCGGAGGACTAGCGGGAGGAGGGGACTACGAGCAGTACTTC. The chain combines TRBV5-4 with TRBJ2-7, with 14 bases identical to TRBD2. The ends lost 10 bases at V and 3 bases at J; junction bases unmatched: 9. The CDR3 is 15 amino acids. The germline gives CDR1 SGHNT, CDR2 YYREEE (reference sequence).

The CDR3 DNA reads as TGTGCCAGCCATGCGGGTACTAATGAAAAACTGTTTTTT. This sequence encodes CASHAGTNEKLFF. V usage is TRBV19 and J usage is TRBJ1-4; D not resolved. The length of the CDR3 is 13 residues. Deletions cut 9 bases from V and 2 bases from J, with 10 bases between. Germline V gene lookup returns CDR1 LNHDA and CDR2 SQIVND (reference sequence). Filled out from reference TRBV19 and TRBJ1-4, the complete variable domain reads DGGITQSPKYLFRKEGQNVTLSCEQNLNHDAMYWYRQDPGQGLRLIYYSQIVNDFQKGDIAEGYSVSREKKESFPLTVTSAQKNPTAFYLCASHAGTNEKLFFGSGTQLSVL.

This clone was seen only a few times. The chain has TRBV19 and TRBJ1-6; 9 nucleotides line up with TRBD1. Trimming cost V 7 bases and J 6 bases; bases outside gene matches: 7. Germline V CDR1 and CDR2: LNHDA, SQIVND (reference sequence). The CDR3 consists of 15 residues. The CDR3 sequence: CASTMGTGINSPLHF. The CDR3 DNA reads TGTGCCAGTACGATGGGGACAGGGATTAATTCACCCCTCCACTTT.

The CDR3 DNA is TGTGCCAGCAGCCAAGGGGGGGGAGCTTTCTTT. Amino acid sequence: CASSQGGGAFF. The chain carries TRBV3-1 (or the pseudogene TRBV3-2) and TRBJ1-1; D possibly corresponds to TRBD1 (5 bases). This CDR3 is built from 11 residues. CDR1 LGHDT and CDR2 YNNKEL come from the germline V gene (reference sequence). Trimming shortened V by 1 base and J by 10 bases, and 7 bases separated the two germline ends.

V usage is TRBV3-1 (or the pseudogene TRBV3-2) and J usage is TRBJ1-6, with D unclear. This CDR3 region has 16 residues. V lost 1 base to trimming and J lost 7 bases, with 14 bases between them. Per the germline V gene, CDR1 is LGHDT and CDR2 is YNNKEL (reference sequence). DNA for the CDR3: TGTGCCAGCAGCCAAGCATCCACTCCAACGAATTCACCCCTCCACTTT. It encodes CASSQASTPTNSPLHF.

The chain links TRBV28 to TRBJ1-2; D possibly corresponds to TRBD1 (5 bases). This CDR3 contains 12 residues. The germline gives CDR1 MDHEN, CDR2 SYDVKM. Trimming removed 6 bases at V and 5 bases at J, with 10 bases between. CDR3 amino acids: CASRQAGYGYTF. Written as DNA, the CDR3 is TGTGCCAGCAGACAGGCTGGGTATGGCTACACCTTC.

J is TRBJ1-5 and V is TRBV27, with TRBD1 identical over 7 bases. The junction had 14 bases not matched to a gene; V was cut back by 5 bases and J by 4 bases. CDR3 length: 17 residues. Germline lookup yields CDR1 MNHEY and CDR2 SMNVEV (reference sequence). Written as DNA, the CDR3 is TGTGCCAGCAGTACATTACAGGGGCGCCCCCGAAATCAGCCCCAGCATTTT. Protein product: CASSTLQGRPRNQPQHF.

The chain links TRBV6-1 to TRBJ2-7; 15 bases are shared with TRBD2. Germline V gene data show CDR1 as MNHNS and CDR2 as SASEGT. The CDR3 runs to 19 residues. Germline trimming cut 1 base from V and 2 bases from J; bases unmatched to any gene: 9. DNA for the CDR3: TGTGCCAGCAGTGAAGGGTTCGGACTAGCGGGAGGGCCTCCCTACGAGCAGTACTTC. Its translation is CASSEGFGLAGGPPYEQYF.

V gene TRBV2 combines with J gene TRBJ2-1; D might be TRBD1 (5 bases). Deletions cut 5 bases from V and 9 bases from J, with 8 bases between. CDR1 and CDR2 (germline): SNHLY, FYNNEI. The CDR3 has 11 residues. CDR3 protein: CASSPQGEQFF. The CDR3 DNA reads TGTGCCAGCAGTCCTCAGGGTGAGCAGTTCTTC. Full variable domain (missing parts from reference TRBV2 and TRBJ2-1): EPEVTQTPSHQVTQMGQEVILRCVPISNHLYFYWYRQILGQKVEFLVSFYNNEISEKSEIFDDQFSVERPDGSNFTLKIRSTKLEDSAMYFCASSPQGEQFFGPGTRLTVL.

This chain joins TRBV11-2 and TRBJ1-2; D might be TRBD1 (6 bases). V shed 7 bases and J shed 6 bases, with 12 bases lying between them. Germline V CDR1 and CDR2: SGHAT, FQNNGV. The CDR3 spans 12 residues. Written as DNA, the CDR3 is TGTGCCAGCACCGCTAACAGGGATGGCTACACCTTC. This sequence encodes CASTANRDGYTF. The full variable domain, rest sourced from reference TRBV11-2 and TRBJ1-2, is EAGVAQSPRYKIIEKRQSVAFWCNPISGHATLYWYQQILGQGPKLLIQFQNNGVVDDSQLPKDRFSAERLKGVDSTLKIQPAKLEDSAVYLCASTANRDGYTFGSGTRLTVV.